This T cell receptor beta chain was captured in a study of OX40 agonist ivuxolimab in advanced cancers. Some background on the complete study: The costimulatory receptor OX40 (CD134) was targeted by ivuxolimab, a fully human IgG2 agonistic monoclonal antibody. Intravenous ivuxolimab was administered to patients every 2 weeks at six dose levels: 0.01, 0.1, 0.3, 1.5, 3 and 10 mg/kg. Of the roughly 51 patients in dose escalation, about 20 had hepatocellular carcinoma, about 15 had melanoma, 9 had renal cell carcinoma and 9 had head and neck cancer. A male proportion of roughly 85% and a mean age of approximately 58 years, ranging from roughly 23 to 80, were recorded for the dose-escalation cohort. Patients were allowed to have had prior anti-PD-1, anti-PD-L1 or anti-CTLA-4 therapy, and around 41% of the dose-escalation patients had previously received checkpoint inhibitors. Partial responses occurred in three dose-escalation patients, of whom one had hepatocellular carcinoma and two had cutaneous melanoma. The purpose of peripheral TCRbeta sequencing was to test whether ivuxolimab changed TCR sequence diversity and led to clonal T-cell expansion. The paper describes the monotherapy dose-escalation part (N = 52 patients) of the phase I trial of ivuxolimab.

Results the study describes overall, beyond this receptor: In partial responders in the 0.1-3.0 mg/kg groups, normalized peripheral clonal expansion was found to be among the lowest, especially among CD8+ T cells. At doses of 0.1 to 3.0 mg/kg, clonal expansion of both CD4+ and CD8+ blood T cells was observed from baseline to week 6. On average, CD8+ T cells showed more expanded clones than CD4+ T cells after ivuxolimab. Antigen specificity was not determined for the clonally expanded peripheral T cells. Low levels of normalized T-cell clonal expansion were also shown by some nonresponding patients.

Patients with a history of autoimmune disease or receiving systemic immunosuppression were excluded from the trial. In every dose cohort, peripheral blood was drawn for TCR sequencing at baseline, cycle 4 day 1, and cycle 7 day 1. The samples were taken from a phase I, first-in-human, multicenter, open-label dose-escalation trial of ivuxolimab. Adults with locally advanced or metastatic melanoma, renal cell, hepatocellular, or head and neck squamous cell carcinoma were enrolled in the trial. Before TCR sequencing, CD4+ and CD8+ T cells were separately sorted from peripheral blood. CDR3 length: 14 amino acids, cysteine to phenylalanine. The kept DNA is CDR3 alone, 42 bases in frame from the first base. Trimming takes 1 base from V and 4 bases from J, and the germline ends sit 10 bases apart. Based on the germline V gene, the CDR1 and CDR2 sequences are SGHTA and FQGNSA. As concerns this clone: Its antigen has not been determined. No base quality values were provided; no much bigger clone lies one nucleotide off.

Genomic DNA was isolated from the sorted cells so that the TCRbeta CDR3 region could be sequenced. The immunoSEQ Assay was used to sequence the TCRbeta CDR3 regions. TCRdb holds this immuneACCESS table with in-frame rearrangements only. Some clones are missing; in checked studies, unresolved V genes explain under half, and the rest has no known cause. For this sample there are roughly 64,000 clones; approximately 85% appear just once. The ten largest clones add up to roughly 9.2% of the sample. The material was CD4+ or CD8+ T cells sorted from blood, obtained in a trial of the OX40 agonist ivuxolimab. This clonotype was sampled from an adult with an advanced solid tumor such as melanoma, head and neck, liver or kidney cancer. The receptor chain draws on TRBV7-2 and TRBJ1-2, with the D gene too uncertain to name. The CDR3 reads as follows: CASSLDGRIYGYTF. The DNA sequence reads TGTGCCAGCAGCTTAGACGGGAGAATCTATGGCTACACCTTC.